What follows is one TCR beta chain and its context. These data are taken from a study of blood T cell repertoires in COVID-19. Across the whole study: From T cells, B-cell-depleted T cells, or PBMCs came the material, which was cDNA or gDNA.

Measured with immunoSEQ multiplex PCR; TCRdb has only the in-frame clones, and not every one. The table records 200,000 to 250,000 clones, about 80% of them present only once. Categorization into cohorts depended on clinical history that participants reported. Sequencing was carried out using PBMCs or T cells enriched from blood (not recorded which). This clonotype originated in a woman aged 45-65 years who had been exposed to COVID-19.

The DNA of the CDR3 is TGTGCCAGCACGGGGGATGGGGGTATCTATGGCTACACCTTC. Residues: CASTGDGGIYGYTF. The chain links TRBV2 to TRBJ1-2; TRBD1 is a possible D gene (5 bases). Trimming took 7 bases from V and 4 from J, leaving 16 bases between them. CDR1 is SNHLY, CDR2 FYNNEI, per germline. This CDR3 comprises 14 residues.